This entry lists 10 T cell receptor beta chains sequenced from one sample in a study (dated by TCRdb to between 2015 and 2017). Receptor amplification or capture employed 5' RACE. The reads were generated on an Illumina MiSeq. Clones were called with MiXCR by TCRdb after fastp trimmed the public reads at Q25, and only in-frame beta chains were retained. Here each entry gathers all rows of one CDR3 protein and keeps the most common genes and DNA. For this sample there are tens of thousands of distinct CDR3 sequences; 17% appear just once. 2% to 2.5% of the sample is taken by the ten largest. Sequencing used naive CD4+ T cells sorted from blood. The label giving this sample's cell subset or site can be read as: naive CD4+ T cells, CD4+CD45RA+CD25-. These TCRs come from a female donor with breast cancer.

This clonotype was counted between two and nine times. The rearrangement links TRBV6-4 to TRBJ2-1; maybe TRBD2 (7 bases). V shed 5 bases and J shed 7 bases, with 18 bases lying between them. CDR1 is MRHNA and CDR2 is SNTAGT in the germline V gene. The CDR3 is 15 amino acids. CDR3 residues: CASSQKSGGLNEQFF. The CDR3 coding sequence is TGTGCCAGCAGTCAAAAGTCGGGGGGCCTGAATGAGCAGTTCTTC.

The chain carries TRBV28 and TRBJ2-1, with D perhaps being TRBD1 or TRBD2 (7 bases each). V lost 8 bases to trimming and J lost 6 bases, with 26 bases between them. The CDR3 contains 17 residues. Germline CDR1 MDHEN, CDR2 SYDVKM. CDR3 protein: CASGGGGGRVLGNEQFF. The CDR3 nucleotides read TGTGCCAGCGGAGGGGGCGGCGGGAGAGTATTGGGCAATGAGCAGTTCTTC.

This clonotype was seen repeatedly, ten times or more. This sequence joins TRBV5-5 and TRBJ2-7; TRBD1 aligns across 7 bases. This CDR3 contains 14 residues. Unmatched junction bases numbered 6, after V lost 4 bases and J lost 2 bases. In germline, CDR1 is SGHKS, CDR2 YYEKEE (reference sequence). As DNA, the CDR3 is TGTGCCAGCAGCCGACAGGGCTTCCCCTACGAGCAGTACTTC. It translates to CASSRQGFPYEQYF.

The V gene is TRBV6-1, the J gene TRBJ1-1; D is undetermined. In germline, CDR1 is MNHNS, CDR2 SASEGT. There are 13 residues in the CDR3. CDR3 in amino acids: CALAGRPLTEAFF. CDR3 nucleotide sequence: TGTGCGCTGGCAGGCAGGCCACTAACTGAAGCTTTCTTT.

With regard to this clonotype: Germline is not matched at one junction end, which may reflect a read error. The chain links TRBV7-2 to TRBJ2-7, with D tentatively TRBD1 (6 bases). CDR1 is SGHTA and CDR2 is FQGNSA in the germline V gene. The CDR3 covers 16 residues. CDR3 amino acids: CASGLGRRGIGGEQYF. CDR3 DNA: TGTGCCAGCGGCTTAGGTCGCAGGGGAATTGGTGGCGAGCAGTACTTC.

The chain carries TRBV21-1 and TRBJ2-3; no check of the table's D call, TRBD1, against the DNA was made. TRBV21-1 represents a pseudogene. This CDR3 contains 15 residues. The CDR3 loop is CASSKDAVGPDTQYF. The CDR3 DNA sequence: TGTGCCAGCAGCAAAGACGCGGTGGGGCCAGATACGCAGTATTTT.

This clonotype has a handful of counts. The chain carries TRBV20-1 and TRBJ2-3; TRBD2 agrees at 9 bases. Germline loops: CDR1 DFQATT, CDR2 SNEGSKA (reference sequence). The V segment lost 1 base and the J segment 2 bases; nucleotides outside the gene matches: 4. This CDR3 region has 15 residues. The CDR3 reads CSARVLAGYTDTQYF. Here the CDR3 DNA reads TGCAGTGCTAGAGTGCTAGCGGGATACACAGATACGCAGTATTTT.

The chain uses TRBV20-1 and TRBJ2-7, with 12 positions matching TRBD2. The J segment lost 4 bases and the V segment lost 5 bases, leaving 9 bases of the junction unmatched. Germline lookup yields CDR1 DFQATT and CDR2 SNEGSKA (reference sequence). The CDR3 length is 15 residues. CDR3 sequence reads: CSAASGGAFIYEQYF. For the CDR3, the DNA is TGCAGTGCTGCTAGCGGGGGGGCTTTTATTTACGAGCAGTACTTC.

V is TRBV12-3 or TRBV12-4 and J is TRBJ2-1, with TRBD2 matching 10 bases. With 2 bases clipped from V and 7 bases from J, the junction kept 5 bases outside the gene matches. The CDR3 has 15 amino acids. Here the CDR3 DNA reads TGTGCCAGCAGTTTAACCTCAGCGGGGGGGAATGAGCAGTTCTTC. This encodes CASSLTSAGGNEQFF.

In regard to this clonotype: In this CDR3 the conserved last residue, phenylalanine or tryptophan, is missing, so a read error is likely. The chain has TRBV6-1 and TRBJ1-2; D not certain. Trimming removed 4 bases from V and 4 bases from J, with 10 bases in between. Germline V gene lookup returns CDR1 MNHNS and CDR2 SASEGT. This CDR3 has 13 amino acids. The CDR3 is CASSAFASYGYTV. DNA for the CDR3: TGTGCCAGCAGTGCATTTGCCAGCTATGGCTACACCGTC.